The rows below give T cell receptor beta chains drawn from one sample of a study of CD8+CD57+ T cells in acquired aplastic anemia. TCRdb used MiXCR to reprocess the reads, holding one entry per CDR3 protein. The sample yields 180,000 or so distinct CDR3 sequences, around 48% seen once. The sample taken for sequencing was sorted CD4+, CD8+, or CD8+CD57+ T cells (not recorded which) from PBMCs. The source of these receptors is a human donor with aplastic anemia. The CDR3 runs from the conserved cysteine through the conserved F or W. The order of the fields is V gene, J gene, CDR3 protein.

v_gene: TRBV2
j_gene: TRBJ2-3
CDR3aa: CANNLGLAVTDTQYF

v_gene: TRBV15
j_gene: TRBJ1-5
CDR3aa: CATSRDQGYQPQHF

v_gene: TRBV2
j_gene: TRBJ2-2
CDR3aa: CASREWPAGELFF

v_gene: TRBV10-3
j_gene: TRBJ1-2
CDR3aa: CAIRGGGAYGYTF

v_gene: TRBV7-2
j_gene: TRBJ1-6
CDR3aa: CASSRSSGEPPLHF

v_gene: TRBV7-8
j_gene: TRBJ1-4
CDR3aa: CASSLNRGEKLFF

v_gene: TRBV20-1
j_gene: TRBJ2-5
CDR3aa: CSAREGTGTALQYF

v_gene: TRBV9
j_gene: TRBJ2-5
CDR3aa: CASSVIPSGAQETQYF

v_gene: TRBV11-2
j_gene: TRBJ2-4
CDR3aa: CASSIRTGGVGSFENIQYF

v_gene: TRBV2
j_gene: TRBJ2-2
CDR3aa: CASSKDGDTGELFF

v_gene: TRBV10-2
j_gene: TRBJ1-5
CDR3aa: CASSENGINQPQHF

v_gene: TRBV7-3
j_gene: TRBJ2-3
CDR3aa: CASSLTSGGNTDTQYF

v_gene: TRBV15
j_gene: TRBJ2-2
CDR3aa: CATNTYGGSSGELFF

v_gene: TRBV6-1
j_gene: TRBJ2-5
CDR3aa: CASSEEGRTQETQYF

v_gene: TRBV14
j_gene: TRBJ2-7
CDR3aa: CASSQELIRGKQYF

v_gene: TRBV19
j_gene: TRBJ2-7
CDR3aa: CAGSLRDRGSSRSYEQCF

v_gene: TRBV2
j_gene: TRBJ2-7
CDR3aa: CASSGQGASEQYF

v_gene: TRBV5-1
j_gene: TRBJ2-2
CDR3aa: CASSLKGATGELFF

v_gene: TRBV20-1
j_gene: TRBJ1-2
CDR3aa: CSARMGGYWEGYTF

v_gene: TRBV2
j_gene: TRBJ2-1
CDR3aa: CASSRTRSYNEQFF

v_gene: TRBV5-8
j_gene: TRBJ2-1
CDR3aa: CASRVGSGANEQFF

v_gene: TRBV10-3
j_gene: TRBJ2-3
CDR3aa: CATALAGAGTDTQYF

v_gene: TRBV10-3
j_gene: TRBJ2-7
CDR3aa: CAISKLGVYEQYF

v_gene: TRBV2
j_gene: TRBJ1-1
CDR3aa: CASRGGQGGEAFF

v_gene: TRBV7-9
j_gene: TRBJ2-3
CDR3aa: CASSLGRVGRATDTQYF

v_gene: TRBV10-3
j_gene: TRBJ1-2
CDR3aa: CAIRPGLADYGYTF

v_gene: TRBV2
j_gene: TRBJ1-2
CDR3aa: CASRALGQEPGYTF

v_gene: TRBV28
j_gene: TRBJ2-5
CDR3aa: CASSSIYSQYF